These T cell receptor beta chains were read from a single sample in a study of blood T cell repertoires in COVID-19. Only in-frame clones appear in the TCRdb table, and some are missing; sequencing was by immunoSEQ multiplex PCR. The sample records some 250,000 clones, approximately 80% being singletons. The sequencing input was peripheral blood. The receptors come from a man between 25 and 39 years old who had recovered from COVID-19. The conserved cysteine and the conserved F or W are not part of the CDR3 here. Fields, in order: J gene, V gene, clone size, CDR3 protein. Clone size appears in some rows only: once, few, many, or a class for an expanded clone.

j_call: TRBJ1-4
v_call: TRBV28
clone_size: -
cdr3_aa: ASGEGGTNEKLF

j_call: TRBJ1-1
v_call: TRBV5-1
clone_size: -
cdr3_aa: ASSSRALNTEAF

j_call: TRBJ1-2
v_call: TRBV11-2
clone_size: -
cdr3_aa: ASSLGSLGQGFYGYT

j_call: TRBJ2-7
v_call: TRBV4-1
clone_size: -
cdr3_aa: ASSQAGTGIYEQY

j_call: TRBJ2-1
v_call: TRBV19
clone_size: -
cdr3_aa: ASSMGGDYNEQF

j_call: TRBJ1-3
v_call: TRBV14
clone_size: -
cdr3_aa: ASSRTLGNTIY

j_call: TRBJ1-6
v_call: TRBV5-1
clone_size: -
cdr3_aa: ASSGGQGVNSPLH

j_call: TRBJ2-5
v_call: TRBV20-1
clone_size: -
cdr3_aa: SALLLETQY

j_call: TRBJ1-5
v_call: TRBV19
clone_size: -
cdr3_aa: ASSILGQVYNQPQH

j_call: TRBJ2-1
v_call: TRBV2
clone_size: -
cdr3_aa: ASSDRGSPF

j_call: TRBJ1-1
v_call: TRBV7-9
clone_size: -
cdr3_aa: ASSLMTGLNTEAF

j_call: TRBJ2-2
v_call: TRBV2
clone_size: -
cdr3_aa: ASRIQGAVGELF

j_call: TRBJ1-2
v_call: TRBV23-1
clone_size: few
cdr3_aa: ASSQGDRGVVGYT

j_call: TRBJ1-3
v_call: TRBV19
clone_size: once
cdr3_aa: ASSTHRSSGNTIY

j_call: TRBJ1-6
v_call: TRBV28
clone_size: -
cdr3_aa: ASRESDRGYSPLH

j_call: TRBJ1-6
v_call: TRBV27
clone_size: -
cdr3_aa: ASSSKTGMGSRSPLH

j_call: TRBJ2-2
v_call: TRBV19
clone_size: -
cdr3_aa: ASSGLAGGFDTGELF

j_call: TRBJ2-1
v_call: TRBV25-1
clone_size: once
cdr3_aa: ASRGADEQF

j_call: TRBJ2-5
v_call: TRBV12-5
clone_size: -
cdr3_aa: ASGPGLAAAETQY

j_call: TRBJ2-1
v_call: TRBV27
clone_size: -
cdr3_aa: ASSLLGTGLSGDEQF

j_call: TRBJ1-2
v_call: TRBV5-5
clone_size: -
cdr3_aa: ASSLSPTTYGYT

j_call: TRBJ2-5
v_call: TRBV6-5
clone_size: -
cdr3_aa: ASSYGAGGPETQY

j_call: TRBJ1-6
v_call: TRBV11-2
clone_size: -
cdr3_aa: ASSPDRGYSPLH

j_call: TRBJ1-6
v_call: TRBV10-2
clone_size: -
cdr3_aa: ASSPGGSPLH

j_call: TRBJ1-2
v_call: TRBV7-8
clone_size: -
cdr3_aa: ASSGDSRLRGYT

j_call: TRBJ1-2
v_call: TRBV18
clone_size: -
cdr3_aa: ASSPGTDNYGYT

j_call: TRBJ1-2
v_call: TRBV19
clone_size: few
cdr3_aa: ASRETGGDSGYT

j_call: TRBJ2-7
v_call: TRBV18
clone_size: -
cdr3_aa: ASSPGRNEQY

j_call: TRBJ1-1
v_call: TRBV9
clone_size: few
cdr3_aa: ASSVAGNTEAF

j_call: TRBJ2-7
v_call: TRBV2
clone_size: -
cdr3_aa: ASRAGTERPY

j_call: TRBJ2-1
v_call: TRBV3-1/TRBV3-2
clone_size: -
cdr3_aa: ASSQHAIALAGGDEQF

j_call: TRBJ2-5
v_call: TRBV9
clone_size: -
cdr3_aa: ASSVQAGYQETQY

j_call: TRBJ2-7
v_call: TRBV5-1
clone_size: -
cdr3_aa: ASSLGGGSYEQY